These 18 T cell receptor beta chains originate from one sample sequenced in a study of cytomegalovirus exposure and HLA in healthy donors. Vbeta (60) and Jbeta (13) primers were used in the PCR. Sequenced by immunoSEQ multiplex PCR; TCRdb stores in-frame clones only, minus some. The repertoire has 200,000 to 250,000 clones, roughly 75% of them found once; the top ten carry roughly 2%. The specimen sequenced was PBMCs. These receptors all stem from a woman in her thirties in good health and CMV-seronegative.

J is TRBJ2-1 and V is TRBV6-5, with 7 positions matching TRBD2. The CDR3 loop spans 12 amino acids. CDR1 and CDR2 (germline): MNHEY, SVGAGI. V lost 8 bases and J lost 2; bases outside the gene matches: 0. CDR3 nucleotides: TGTGCCAGCGGGGGGGCCTACAATGAGCAGTTCTTC. This sequence encodes CASGGAYNEQFF.

This chain links TRBV7-3 with TRBJ1-6; D is possibly TRBD1 (6 bases). The V and J ends lost 6 bases and 2 bases respectively, with 14 bases between them. The CDR3 totals 16 residues. Germline V gene sequence: CDR1 SGHTA, CDR2 FQGTGA. Here the CDR3 DNA reads TGTGCCAGCAGGCCCTCGGGGGGGCCCTATAATTCACCCCTCCACTTT. Its translation is CASRPSGGPYNSPLHF.

The rearrangement uses TRBV15 and TRBJ2-1; 10 nucleotides line up with TRBD2. V shed 0 bases, J shed 7 bases, and the junction held 9 bases outside the gene matches. This CDR3 spans 17 amino acids. Germline assignment: CDR1 LNHNV and CDR2 YYDKDF (reference sequence). CDR3 amino acids: CATSRDRLSGRENEQFF. For the CDR3, the DNA is TGTGCCACCAGCAGAGATCGCCTCAGCGGGAGGGAAAATGAGCAGTTCTTC. Full variable domain (outside the CDR3, taken from reference TRBV15 and TRBJ2-1): DAMVIQNPRYQVTQFGKPVTLSCSQTLNHNVMYWYQQKSSQAPKLLFHYYDKDFNNEADTPDNFQSRRPNTSFCFLDIRSPGLGDTAMYLCATSRDRLSGRENEQFFGPGTRLTVL.

The chain joins TRBV30 to TRBJ2-1; possible D gene TRBD2, 6 bases. CDR3 length: 15 residues. V was pared by 3 bases and J by 4 bases, with 16 bases between. Germline CDR1 is GTSNPN and CDR2 is SVGIG (reference sequence). Written as DNA, the CDR3 is TGTGCCTGGAGCCCTAAAGAGCGGGTTTACAATGAGCAGTTCTTC. The encoded protein is CAWSPKERVYNEQFF.

This clone was recorded a few times. The rearrangement joins TRBV5-1 to TRBJ2-1; 11 nucleotides agree with TRBD2. Trimming took 2 bases from V and 6 from J; bases not matched to a gene: 4. The CDR3 contains 15 residues. Germline-derived CDR1 and CDR2 are SGHRS and YFSETQ. The DNA of the CDR3 is TGCGCCAGCAGCTTCACTAGCGGGGGCAGCAATGAGCAGTTCTTC. As protein: CASSFTSGGSNEQFF.

In nucleotides, the CDR3 is TGCGCCAGCAGCCAAGATGGGACAGGTGGTGAAAAACTGTTTTTT. Translation gives CASSQDGTGGEKLFF. The V call is TRBV4-1, the J call TRBJ1-4; 8 nucleotides agree with TRBD1. V was clipped by 0 bases and J by 7 bases; unmatched bases: 4. Germline V CDR1 and CDR2: MGHRA, YSYEKL. CDR3 length: 15 amino acids.

The genes are TRBV10-3 and TRBJ2-1, with 14 bases identical to TRBD2. CDR1 ENHRY and CDR2 SYGVKD come from the germline V gene. The CDR3 has 18 amino acids. Germline trimming cut 6 bases from V and 6 bases from J; bases unmatched to any gene: 13. Here the CDR3 DNA reads TGTGCCATCAGCCCTCGCCCCTCCGGACTAGCGGGGGGCAATGAGCAGTTCTTC. It codes for CAISPRPSGLAGGNEQFF.

The chain uses TRBV5-1 and TRBJ1-1; no clear D gene. V was shortened by 4 bases and J by 1 base, with 14 bases between the two germline ends. CDR1 is SGHRS and CDR2 is YFSETQ in the germline V gene. The CDR3 has 15 amino acids. As DNA, the CDR3 is TGCGCCAGCAGCAGAGTAGAGGGTTCGAACACTGAAGCTTTCTTT. Encoded protein: CASSRVEGSNTEAFF.

CDR3 region: CASSQDLGQAEAFF. DNA of the CDR3: TGTGCCAGCAGCCAAGATCTGGGGCAGGCTGAAGCTTTCTTT. This sequence joins TRBV4-2 and TRBJ1-1, with a weak D call TRBD1 (5 bases). The CDR3 covers 14 residues. V lost 0 bases and J lost 6, with 11 bases in between. Per the germline V gene, CDR1 is LGHNA and CDR2 is YNFKEQ.

Only a few counts were recorded for this clone. J is TRBJ1-6 and V is TRBV7-2; TRBD1 aligns across 8 bases. The CDR3 runs 15 residues. Looked up from germline, CDR1 is SGHTA and CDR2 is FQGNSA. V trimming: 3 bases; J trimming: 5 bases; junction bases outside the gene matches: 3. This chain's CDR3 is CASSLVTGDNSPLHF. CDR3 sequence (DNA): TGTGCCAGCAGCTTGGTGACAGGGGATAATTCACCCCTCCACTTT. Together with reference TRBV7-2 and TRBJ1-6, the CDR3 gives the full variable domain: GAGVSQSPSNKVTEKGKDVELRCDPISGHTALYWYRQSLGQGLEFLIYFQGNSAPDKSGLPSDRFSAERTGGSVSTLTIQRTQQEDSAVYLCASSLVTGDNSPLHFGNGTRLTVT.

The chain couples TRBV2 to TRBJ1-5; D gene ambiguous. The CDR3 spans 17 residues. Trimming removed 4 bases from V and 0 bases from J, with 16 bases in between. Germline assignment: CDR1 SNHLY and CDR2 FYNNEI. The CDR3 DNA is TGTGCCAGCAGTGTTTCAGTCCTAGAAATTAGCAATCAGCCCCAGCATTTT. It is translated as CASSVSVLEISNQPQHF. The whole variable domain, remainder taken from reference TRBV2 and TRBJ1-5, is EPEVTQTPSHQVTQMGQEVILRCVPISNHLYFYWYRQILGQKVEFLVSFYNNEISEKSEIFDDQFSVERPDGSNFTLKIRSTKLEDSAMYFCASSVSVLEISNQPQHFGDGTRLSIL.

This clone showed up just a few times. This chain joins TRBV7-9 and TRBJ1-2; no definite D call. The CDR3 loop spans 13 amino acids. Between the trimmed V and J ends, which lost 6 bases and 2 bases, there was a span of 10 bases. From germline, CDR1 is SEHNR and CDR2 FQNEAQ (reference sequence). Written as DNA, the CDR3 is TGTGCCAGCAGTTCCGGTCCCAACTATGGCTACACCTTC. Protein product: CASSSGPNYGYTF. The variable domain in full, completed from reference TRBV7-9 and TRBJ1-2, reads DTGVSQNPRHKITKRGQNVTFRCDPISEHNRLYWYRQTLGQGPEFLTYFQNEAQLEKSRLLSDRFSAERPKGSFSTLEIQRTEQGDSAMYLCASSSGPNYGYTFGSGTRLTVV.

This clone has more than one count but fewer than ten. The V call is TRBV6-1, the J call TRBJ1-2, with 11 bases matching TRBD1. V lost 5 bases to trimming and J lost 3 bases; unmatched junction nucleotides: 5. Germline loops: CDR1 MNHNS, CDR2 SASEGT. The CDR3 is 15 residues long. The CDR3 DNA sequence: TGTGCCAGCAGTCCTGGACAGGGGGCTTACTATGGCTACACCTTC. Protein product: CASSPGQGAYYGYTF.

The chain carries TRBV19 and TRBJ1-3; 8 bases match TRBD1. There are 13 residues in the CDR3. Trimming took 10 bases from V and 0 from J; bases not matched to a gene: 2. CDR1 is LNHDA and CDR2 is SQIVND in the germline V gene (reference sequence). The CDR3 DNA is TGTGCCACCGGGACAGGCTCTGGAAACACCATATATTTT. Translated: CATGTGSGNTIYF.

This chain links TRBV5-1 with TRBJ1-2; possible D gene TRBD1, 6 bases. Germline V gene data show CDR1 as SGHRS and CDR2 as YFSETQ. Trimming removed 0 bases from V and 6 bases from J, with 9 bases in between. The CDR3 has 13 residues. The CDR3 protein is CASSLGGLDGYTF. CDR3 bases: TGCGCCAGCAGCTTGGGGGGGCTCGATGGCTACACCTTC.

This chain connects TRBV6-1 to TRBJ2-7, with D maybe TRBD1 (6 bases). The CDR3 spans 15 residues. Trimming pared 8 bases from V and 2 bases from J, leaving 19 bases between. The germline V gene encodes CDR1 MNHNS and CDR2 SASEGT. In DNA form, the CDR3 reads TGTGCCAGCCGAACCCCGACAGGCAAACCCTACGAGCAGTACTTC. Amino acids: CASRTPTGKPYEQYF.

This clone was seen only once. The V call is TRBV6-5, the J call TRBJ1-1, with D tentatively TRBD1 (5 bases). This CDR3 is built from 14 residues. Deletions cut 7 bases from V and 4 bases from J, with 16 bases between. The V gene's germline CDR1 is MNHEY and CDR2 SVGAGI. The CDR3 sequence: CASNYPGVGTEAFF. CDR3 bases: TGTGCCAGCAATTATCCGGGGGTGGGCACTGAAGCTTTCTTT.

In this sample, this clone turned up once. V and J are TRBV6-1 and TRBJ2-7, with D perhaps TRBD2 (5 bases). The CDR3 has 12 residues. In germline, CDR1 is MNHNS, CDR2 SASEGT. V shed 8 bases and J shed 1 base, with 9 bases lying between them. This CDR3 reads CASGRGSYEQYF. CDR3 nucleotides: TGTGCCAGCGGAAGAGGGTCCTACGAGCAGTACTTC.